A single sample gave rise to the 15 T cell receptor beta chains below, sequenced in a study of human T cells and chemical hapten exposure. TCRdb recomputed calls from the RACE reads with MiXCR, one row per CDR3 protein. The sample includes 180,000 or so distinct CDR3 sequences, just under 30% of them seen just once. Described time point: pre-sensitization, week 0. As to treatment: therapeutic diphenylcyclopropenone sensitization with weekly scalp DPC. The material sequenced was whole blood, taken in connection with sensitization to the hapten diphenylcyclopropenone (DPC). These receptors were taken from a woman aged 30 to 39 with alopecia areata. Some clones in this sample may be carry-over from other donors' samples.

This clonotype came up a few times. The J gene is TRBJ1-1, the V gene TRBV28, with TRBD1 as a possible D gene (5 bases). CDR1 is MDHEN and CDR2 is SYDVKM in the germline V gene. V lost 2 bases and J lost 1, with 8 bases in between. CDR3 length: 14 residues. CDR3 bases: TGTGCCAGCAGTTTAGGACACTCGAACACTGAAGCTTTCTTT. Translating gives CASSLGHSNTEAFF.

CDR3 region: CSARAPLGQWGRNSPLHF. The CDR3 region has the DNA TGCAGTGCTAGAGCCCCGTTGGGACAGTGGGGTCGTAATTCACCCCTCCACTTT. The chain uses TRBV20-1 and TRBJ1-6; TRBD1 agrees at 7 bases. Unmatched junction bases numbered 15, after V lost 1 base and J lost 6 bases. The CDR3 totals 18 residues. CDR1 and CDR2 (germline): DFQATT, SNEGSKA (reference sequence).

This clonotype has more than one count but fewer than ten. This chain joins TRBV29-1 and TRBJ2-7, with a tentative D call TRBD1 (6 bases). Trimming took off 8 bases at V and 0 bases at J, with 17 bases between the two ends. The CDR3 extends over 14 amino acids. Germline assignment: CDR1 SQVTM and CDR2 ANQGSEA. In nucleotides, the CDR3 is TGCAGCATAGCACCGATACAGGGCTCCTACGAGCAGTACTTC. It codes for CSIAPIQGSYEQYF.

This clonotype came up a few times. V gene TRBV10-2 combines with J gene TRBJ2-7, with 9 nucleotides matching TRBD2. The CDR3 loop spans 14 amino acids. The junction had 5 bases not matched to a gene; V was cut back by 5 bases and J by 3 bases. CDR1 is WSHSY, CDR2 SAAADI, per germline. The CDR3 protein is CASSSGTSYYEQYF. CDR3 bases: TGCGCCAGCAGTTCCGGGACTAGCTACTACGAGCAGTACTTC.

The chain has TRBV2 and TRBJ2-7; D might be TRBD1 (6 bases). The germline V gene has CDR1 SNHLY and CDR2 FYNNEI. V was trimmed by 9 bases and J by 0 bases, leaving 15 bases between them. The CDR3 length is 14 residues. The CDR3 here is CASFDRPNSYEQYF. CDR3 in DNA: TGTGCCAGTTTTGACAGGCCCAACTCCTACGAGCAGTACTTC.

This clonotype was observed a handful of times. The chain uses TRBV2 and TRBJ2-5; the match to TRBD2 covers 7 bases. Germline loops: CDR1 SNHLY, CDR2 FYNNEI. The CDR3 extends over 15 amino acids. J lost 4 bases, V lost 5 bases, and 10 bases had no gene match. The CDR3 DNA follows: TGTGCCAGCAGTCGGCGCGGGGGAGAAAGAGAGACCCAGTACTTC. This sequence encodes CASSRRGGERETQYF.

This chain uses TRBV29-1 with TRBJ2-7; D unresolved. CDR1 is SQVTM, CDR2 ANQGSEA, per germline. This CDR3 comprises 11 residues. V shed 6 bases and J shed 5 bases, with 11 bases lying between them. The CDR3 DNA sequence: TGCAGCGTATCCTTCCGGGACGAGCAGTACTTC. Translation: CSVSFRDEQYF.

The chain has TRBV4-3 and TRBJ2-6, with D possibly being TRBD1 (6 bases). Trimming left V 5 bases short and J 1 base short, with 15 bases between. Germline CDR1 reads LGHNA; CDR2 reads YSLEER. This CDR3 has 17 amino acids. In DNA form, the CDR3 reads TGCGCCAGCAGCGTCGGGACATCTCGATCTGGGGCCAACGTCCTGACTTTC. As protein: CASSVGTSRSGANVLTF.

This clonotype was found once. The chain carries TRBV24-1 and TRBJ2-3; D might be TRBD2 (6 bases). V lost 5 bases, J lost 5 bases, and 13 bases lay in between. The CDR3 consists of 14 residues. Per the germline V gene, CDR1 is KGHDR and CDR2 is SFDVKD. The CDR3 DNA is TGTGCCACCAGTGGAACCCCCGGGGGAGATACGCAGTATTTT. This sequence encodes CATSGTPGGDTQYF.

This clonotype was picked up a small number of times. The chain links TRBV7-2 to TRBJ1-6; D unresolved. The length of the CDR3 is 15 residues. The germline V and J ends were trimmed by 4 bases and 10 bases, with 17 bases remaining between them. Germline V gene data show CDR1 as SGHTA and CDR2 as FQGNSA. CDR3 residues: CASSSTLVGGSPLHF. In DNA, the CDR3 is TGTGCCAGCAGCTCGACTCTCGTGGGCGGATCACCCCTCCACTTT.

The gene calls are TRBV7-6 and TRBJ1-3, with D possibly TRBD1 on 5 matching bases. Trimming removed 5 bases from V and 2 bases from J, with 19 bases in between. Germline-derived CDR1 and CDR2 are SGHVS and FNYEAQ. The CDR3 is made up of 17 amino acids. The DNA for the CDR3 is TGTGCCAGCAGCCCAAGGGGATCCAGATCCGCTGGAAACACCATATATTTT. The encoded protein is CASSPRGSRSAGNTIYF.

In DNA, the CDR3 is TGCGCCAGCAGGGAACCGGGAAAATCGAATTCACCCCTCCACTTT. Translation: CASREPGKSNSPLHF. The chain links TRBV10-2 to TRBJ1-6, with D hard to call. Germline V lookup: CDR1 WSHSY, CDR2 SAAADI. The CDR3 loop spans 15 amino acids. Trimming took off 6 bases at V and 7 bases at J, with 16 bases between the two ends.

V gene TRBV3-1 combines with J gene TRBJ1-1; D is unclear. Trimming took 3 bases from V and 5 from J, leaving 7 bases between them. The germline V gene encodes CDR1 LGHDT and CDR2 YNNKEL (reference sequence). The CDR3 covers 12 residues. The CDR3 DNA sequence: TGTGCCAGCAGCCAGGGGTTTACTGAAGCTTTCTTT. Protein product: CASSQGFTEAFF.

This clonotype occurred once. V is TRBV29-1 and J is TRBJ2-6; possible D gene TRBD2, 6 bases. V was clipped by 7 bases and J by 4 bases, with 11 bases between them. Per germline, CDR1 SQVTM and CDR2 ANQGSEA. This CDR3 region has 13 residues. The CDR3 nucleotides are TGCAGCGCCTGGGACTCAGGGGCCAACGTCCTGACTTTC. Its protein product is CSAWDSGANVLTF.

Many counts were recorded for this clonotype. V and J are TRBV29-1 and TRBJ1-4; unclear D gene. Trimming removed 7 bases at V and 11 bases at J, with 11 bases between. The CDR3 is made up of 10 amino acids. CDR1 and CDR2 (germline): SQVTM, ANQGSEA. The DNA of the CDR3 is TGCAGCGCTTACGTGGGGAAACTGTTTTTT. Translation: CSAYVGKLFF. The full variable domain, in which reference TRBV29-1 and TRBJ1-4 provide the parts outside the CDR3, is SAVISQKPSRDICQRGTSLTIQCQVDSQVTMMFWYRQQPGQSLTLIATANQGSEATYESGFVIDKFPISRPNLTFSTLTVSNMSPEDSSIYLCSAYVGKLFFGSGTQLSVL.